This TCR beta chain was obtained from a study of CD8+CD57+ T cells in acquired aplastic anemia. This CDR3 spans 12 amino acids. V was cut by 4 bases and J by 2 bases, with 8 bases left in between. Germline CDR1 and CDR2: SQVTM and ANQGSEA. Before being chosen for sequencing, patients had shown CD8+CD57+ cell expansion by flow cytometry. This clonotype occurred many times. Investigators profiled TCR beta VDJ and CDR3 from genomic DNA template. MiXCR, applied by TCRdb to the reads, yields one record per CDR3 protein. The sample has hundreds of thousands of distinct CDR3 sequences, around 30% seen once. The clonotype comes from a human donor with aplastic anemia. Sequencing was done on a sample of sorted CD4+, CD8+, or CD8+CD57+ T cells (not recorded which) from PBMCs. The chain couples TRBV29-1 to TRBJ2-5; D gene ambiguous. The CDR3 nucleotides read TGCAGCGTTGGCGCTCAACAAGAGACCCAGTACTTC. This encodes CSVGAQQETQYF.